This T cell receptor (beta chain) was sequenced during a study of T cell repertoires in cytomegalovirus infection. The overall study: A matching HLA type, together with CMV infection, was signaled by public TCR beta signatures. Study-wide findings and caveats: In two of eight donors, the top clonotype was HLA-C-restricted CMV-specific. Public TCR beta family frequency separated CMV-and-HLA carriers, including in an independent cohort.

In this sample, this clonotype turned up a few times. Antigen specificity is unknown. TCRdb reanalysed the reads using MiXCR and keeps one entry per CDR3 protein. The table includes about 310,000 distinct CDR3 sequences, 15% to 20% detected once. Trimming took off 1 base at V and 11 bases at J, with 17 bases between the two ends. Germline values: CDR1 SGHVS, CDR2 FQNEAQ. CDR3 size: 14 residues. The TCR was taken from a human donor in good health (CMV status not recorded). Some clones in this sample may be carry-over from other donors' samples. Sequences were obtained from PBMCs. The chain employs TRBV7-8 and TRBJ1-2; D gene unclear. CDR3 loop: CASSLGRMGGRYTF. The CDR3 DNA reads TGTGCCAGCAGCTTAGGGAGGATGGGAGGTCGGTACACCTTC.